This TCR beta chain was sequenced in a study of blood T cells in healthy people across ages (dated by TCRdb to between 2014 and 2017). With respect to the entire study: In model experiments, template switching captured roughly one uniquely barcoded TCR beta cDNA molecule for every two T cells. The study measured age-related changes in TCR beta repertoire diversity using deep sequencing normalized with unique cDNA molecular identifiers. The donors were divided into four age groups: young (average approximately 16 years), middle-aged (around 37), aged (approximately 62) and long-lived (roughly 86). Donors of different ages were randomly distributed across sequencing lanes to avoid experimental bias. Two additional independent replicas of 1 million unique cDNA reads from the same blood draw were analyzed for two donors (one aged 18 to 30 and one aged 80 or older). What the research found in general, with its limitations: The long-lived group showed more naive CD4+ T cells, fewer expanded clones and increased TCR diversity than the aged group, suggesting age selection. Total diversity estimates from one million sequenced T cells were considered lower bounds and underestimates. Conclusive comparison of naive and antigen-experienced compartments was prevented by the profiling of bulk unsorted PBMCs. There was a strong correlation between observed TCR beta diversity and the percentage of naive T cells measured by flow cytometry. Because donor CMV infection status was unknown, age-related changes in expanded clonotypes were potentially confounded. Observed TCR beta diversity per million T cells fell roughly linearly with age, and a significant reduction was already apparent by age approximately 40.

Preparation of the library involved 5' RACE. Sequencing was carried out with an Illumina HiSeq 2500. A second roughly 6 to 12 cycle PCR used a sample-barcoded 5' primer and a J-beta primer mix. Each TCR beta cDNA molecule received a unique molecular identifier from a template-switch 5' adaptor carrying 12 random nucleotides. Each sample yielded at least 2.5 million CDR3-containing paired-end reads. The Mint cDNA synthesis kit, primed by a TRBC-specific oligonucleotide, was used to synthesize first-strand cDNA from all RNA. Following uracil-DNA glycosylase treatment, a first 18-cycle PCR with universal primers M1SS and BC2_uni_R was performed on all cDNA. The source study handled its data this way. For normalization, 1 million high-quality reads were randomly selected from each sample, with every read carrying a distinct molecular identifier. Instead of being binned into consensus sequences, reads with shared molecular identifiers were discarded. MiTCR, run with a Q25 quality threshold and the strictest error-elimination algorithm, handled CDR3 identification, clonotype clustering and error correction. Lower-bound total TCR beta diversity was estimated with a nonparametric unseen species model using Euler transformation. TCRdb passed the public sequencing reads through fastp at Q25 and MiXCR, retaining productive beta sequences. Identical CDR3 proteins give one entry, which carries the most common genes and DNA. What appears here as the V and J calls and clone size reflects TCRdb's work, not the paper's. This sample comprises about 1 million distinct CDR3 sequences, 45% of them detected only once. The ten biggest clones cover approximately 17% of the sample.

In regard to this clonotype: Its specific antigen is unknown. Base qualities are not recorded, but no much larger clone differs from it by a single base.

The donors were 40 or so Caucasian individuals from Russia, aged 6 to 90 years, who were systemically healthy. Each donor gave approximately 9.3 milliliters of peripheral blood, collected into EDTA-treated Vacutainer tubes. Ficoll-Paque density-gradient centrifugation was used to isolate PBMCs, with at least 6.5 million per sample. Total RNA was extracted from PBMCs with Trizol reagent, with at least 6 micrograms obtained per sample. The percentages of naive CD45RAhigh/CD27high T cells were determined by flow cytometry on a PBMC aliquot from every donor. Source material: blood. This clonotype originated in a woman aged 55-70 years in good health.

The CDR3 is CSAVGWANTEAFF. The nucleotide sequence is TGCAGCGCCGTTGGGTGGGCGAACACTGAAGCTTTCTTT. The chain is encoded by TRBV29-1 joined to TRBJ1-1; the D segment cannot be called with confidence. From the cysteine up to the phenylalanine, the CDR3 has a length of 13 residues. Kept here is only the CDR3 DNA, which spans 39 bases and is read in frame from base 1. According to the germline V gene, CDR1 reads SQVTM and CDR2 reads ANQGSEA. V lost 7 bases and J lost 1 base; the stretch between them is 13 bases long.